This T cell receptor beta chain was profiled in a study of T cells after yellow fever vaccination. Overall study results and limits: A faster peak, day 5 versus 15, was reached by the weaker secondary response. A large majority of primary-vaccination clones showed up again after the booster (under 98% CD4, almost 90% CD8). Contamination by abundant bulk-population clonotypes could be present in FACS-sorted repertoires.

This CDR3 is built from 14 residues. The germline V gene has CDR1 SGHRS and CDR2 YFSETQ. V dropped 2 bases and J dropped 1 base, with 9 bases sitting between them. This clonotype came up a few times. Its antigen is currently unknown. The TCR cDNA carried a universal primer site and UMIs from 5'RACE template switching. MiXCR, applied by TCRdb to the 5' RACE reads, yields one record per CDR3 protein. The sample lists roughly 120,000 distinct CDR3 sequences, 6.5% to 8% occurring once. The chain couples TRBV5-1 to TRBJ2-5; no definite D call. The sample here was CD4+ T cells sorted from PBMCs, taken less than 11 days after the first yellow fever vaccination. The source of this sequence is a young man who received the YFV17D yellow fever vaccine. CDR3 protein: CASSFGQSQETQYF. CDR3 DNA sequence: TGCGCCAGCAGCTTCGGTCAGTCCCAAGAGACCCAGTACTTC. Together with reference TRBV5-1 and TRBJ2-5, the CDR3 gives the full variable domain: KAGVTQTPRYLIKTRGQQVTLSCSPISGHRSVSWYQQTPGQGLQFLFEYFSETQRNKGNFPGRFSGRQFSNSRSEMNVSTLELGDSALYLCASSFGQSQETQYFGPGTRLLVL.